This T cell receptor beta chain emerged from a study of beta chain features in type 1 diabetes. One heparinised draw of blood, averaging about 110 mL, came from each donor. Sorting based on CD45RO/CCR7/CD25/CD127/CD95/CD27 separated CD4+ naive, central memory, regulatory and stem cell-like memory cells. This clone was detected a few times. Reverse transcribing all isolated RNA meant expressed TCRB transcripts were sequenced. TCRdb keeps only in-frame clones here, not all; method: immunoSEQ multiplex PCR. The sample has under 550,000 clones, around 10% seen once. Between the trimmed V and J ends, which lost 2 bases and 2 bases, there was a span of 14 bases. The CDR3 spans 15 residues. CDR1 GTSNPN and CDR2 SVGIG come from the germline V gene (reference sequence).

Sequencing was done on a sample of naive CD4+ T cells from blood. The chain combines TRBV30 with TRBJ2-3; D gene uncertain. This clonotype originated in a woman aged 18-30 years in good health. The CDR3 sequence: CAWSPRKGSTDTQYF. Here the CDR3 DNA reads TGTGCCTGGAGTCCAAGAAAAGGATCCACAGATACGCAGTATTTT.